These 12 T cell receptor beta chains share one sample of origin, sequenced in a study of cytomegalovirus exposure and HLA in healthy donors. 60 Vbeta and 13 Jbeta primers were used in PCR. Repertoires were generated with immunoSEQ multiplex PCR, while TCRdb's copy carries only in-frame clones and drops some. The sample has 140,000 or so clones; 60% to 80% are singletons. The sequenced sample consisted of PBMCs. Source of these receptors: a woman aged 25 to 45 in good health and CMV-seronegative.

The chain links TRBV18 to TRBJ2-3, with D possibly being TRBD1 (6 bases). Germline-derived CDR1 and CDR2 are KGHSH and LQKENI. V shed 3 bases and J shed 2 bases, with 12 bases lying between them. The CDR3 is made up of 15 amino acids. The CDR3 loop reads CASSPGTYSTDTQYF. The CDR3 bases are TGTGCCAGCTCACCGGGGACATATTCCACAGATACGCAGTATTTT.

This chain connects TRBV11-2 to TRBJ2-2; D gene ambiguous. The germline V gene has CDR1 SGHAT and CDR2 FQNNGV. V shed 3 bases and J shed 8 bases, with 7 bases lying between them. This CDR3 region has 12 residues. CDR3 in amino acids: CASSFPLGELFF. The CDR3 nucleotides read TGTGCCAGCAGCTTTCCCTTGGGGGAGCTGTTTTTT.

The genes are TRBV6-1 and TRBJ1-5; no clear D gene. This CDR3 has 15 amino acids. Trimming left V 4 bases short and J 0 bases short, with 10 bases between. Germline V CDR1 and CDR2: MNHNS, SASEGT. In DNA, the CDR3 is TGTGCCAGCAGTGTCCGTACTCCTAGCAATCAGCCCCAGCATTTT. Encoded protein: CASSVRTPSNQPQHF.

The rearrangement joins TRBV28 to TRBJ1-6; TRBD1 is a possible D gene (5 bases). Germline V lookup: CDR1 MDHEN, CDR2 SYDVKM. This CDR3 comprises 16 residues. Trimming removed 5 bases at V and 9 bases at J, with 20 bases between. This chain's CDR3 is CASSLPIGGEGSPLHF. The CDR3 region has the DNA TGTGCCAGCAGTCTCCCTATTGGGGGGGAAGGTTCACCCCTCCACTTT.

The sample holds one count of this clone. J is TRBJ1-1 and V is TRBV7-9; unclear D gene. The CDR3 runs to 12 residues. Germline values: CDR1 SEHNR, CDR2 FQNEAQ (reference sequence). V was trimmed by 5 bases and J by 5 bases, leaving 9 bases between them. As DNA, the CDR3 is TGTGCCAGCAGCGATGGCGGGACTGAAGCTTTCTTT. It codes for CASSDGGTEAFF. The whole variable domain, filled in from reference TRBV7-9 and TRBJ1-1, reads DTGVSQNPRHKITKRGQNVTFRCDPISEHNRLYWYRQTLGQGPEFLTYFQNEAQLEKSRLLSDRFSAERPKGSFSTLEIQRTEQGDSAMYLCASSDGGTEAFFGQGTRLTVV.

This sequence joins TRBV5-1 and TRBJ1-3; 8 bases line up with TRBD1. Germline V gene lookup returns CDR1 SGHRS and CDR2 YFSETQ. The CDR3 consists of 19 residues. With 0 bases clipped from V and 0 bases from J, the junction kept 11 bases outside the gene matches. CDR3 nucleotides: TGCGCCAGCAGCTTGGCTGGGACAGGCCGCCCGAGCTCTGGAAACACCATATATTTT. As protein: CASSLAGTGRPSSGNTIYF.

The chain joins TRBV5-1 to TRBJ1-6; no reliable D call. This CDR3 is built from 15 residues. Germline CDR1 and CDR2: SGHRS and YFSETQ. V lost 0 bases and J lost 6, with 10 bases in between. Here the CDR3 DNA reads TGCGCCAGCAGCTTGGGGGCTTCTGGTAATTCACCCCTCCACTTT. It is translated as CASSLGASGNSPLHF.

This clone has just one count. The rearrangement links TRBV6-6 to TRBJ2-1; D may be TRBD2 (5 bases). Trimming stripped 2 bases from V and 10 bases from J, with 12 bases between. The CDR3 is 13 residues long. CDR1 and CDR2 from the germline V gene are MNHNY and SVGAGI (reference sequence). The CDR3 loop is CASSYDGSGEQFF. Here the CDR3 DNA reads TGTGCCAGCAGTTACGACGGGTCGGGAGAGCAGTTCTTC.

The J gene is TRBJ2-1, the V gene TRBV28; the match to TRBD1 covers 8 bases. J lost 12 bases, V lost 3 bases, and 4 bases had no gene match. The CDR3 contains 12 residues. The germline V gene encodes CDR1 MDHEN and CDR2 SYDVKM. This CDR3 reads CASSFEGTGQFF. In nucleotides, the CDR3 is TGTGCCAGCAGTTTTGAAGGGACAGGGCAGTTCTTC.

V and J are TRBV5-1 and TRBJ1-1; TRBD1 matches 12 bases. The CDR3 has 18 residues. V lost 2 bases and J lost 3; bases outside the gene matches: 11. Germline CDR1 is SGHRS and CDR2 is YFSETQ. The CDR3 region is CASSFEGPGQGAYTEAFF. CDR3 DNA sequence: TGCGCCAGCAGCTTCGAGGGACCGGGACAGGGGGCGTACACTGAAGCTTTCTTT. The full variable domain, rest sourced from reference TRBV5-1 and TRBJ1-1, is KAGVTQTPRYLIKTRGQQVTLSCSPISGHRSVSWYQQTPGQGLQFLFEYFSETQRNKGNFPGRFSGRQFSNSRSEMNVSTLELGDSALYLCASSFEGPGQGAYTEAFFGQGTRLTVV.

The chain carries TRBV6-5 and TRBJ1-1, with D tentatively TRBD1 (6 bases). The germline CDR1 and CDR2 sequences are MNHEY and SVGAGI. CDR3 length: 14 residues. The V end was cut by 5 bases, the J end by 4 bases, with 14 bases between. Written as DNA, the CDR3 is TGTGCCAGCAGTCCTCGACAGGAAGTCACTGAAGCTTTCTTT. Translating it yields CASSPRQEVTEAFF.

On this clone: The junction and the germline gene differ at one end; a read error may be behind it. CDR3 coding DNA: TGTGCCAGCAGTTATGTGCAGCGGACCATGAATACTGAAGCTTTCTTT. Translated: CASSYVQRTMNTEAFF. The chain employs TRBV6-5 and TRBJ1-1; D is ambiguous. The CDR3 covers 16 residues. Per germline, CDR1 MNHEY and CDR2 SVGAGI.